These 29 T cell receptor beta chains came from one sample sequenced in a study of post-analysis software for immune sequencing data. Whole-study findings and limits: A handful of TRBV segments appeared more often in patients than in controls, and TRBV5-6, TRBV5-1 and TRBV20-1 were among these.

Their antigen targets remain unknown. The library was made from cDNA and included unique molecular identifiers. A single record per CDR3 protein comes from TCRdb applying MiXCR to the PCR reads. The sample consists of about half a million distinct CDR3 sequences, roughly 45% of them appearing once. Sequencing input: blood. These receptors were taken from a girl aged 5 to 17 with multiple sclerosis.

Written as DNA, the CDR3 is TGTGCCAGCAGCGCAACAGGGGGCTCGGAGGGCTACACCTTC. As protein: CASSATGGSEGYTF. This chain uses TRBV9 with TRBJ1-2, with 9 bases lining up with TRBD1. Per the germline V gene, CDR1 is SGDLS and CDR2 is YYNGEE. The CDR3 consists of 14 residues. V lost 3 bases and J lost 8; bases outside the gene matches: 8.

V and J are TRBV10-2 and TRBJ2-3; 14 bases line up with TRBD2. CDR1 is WSHSY, CDR2 SAAADI, per germline. The CDR3 sequence is 16 residues long. Germline trimming cut 6 bases from V and 2 bases from J; bases unmatched to any gene: 4. The CDR3 sequence is CASSKGLAGVTDTQYF. The DNA of the CDR3 is TGCGCCAGCAGCAAGGGACTAGCGGGAGTCACAGATACGCAGTATTTT.

V is TRBV20-1 and J is TRBJ1-2; 7 nucleotides match TRBD1. The CDR3 is made up of 13 amino acids. Germline V gene data show CDR1 as DFQATT and CDR2 as SNEGSKA (reference sequence). The ends lost 6 bases at V and 2 bases at J; junction bases unmatched: 6. This CDR3 is CSAPRTGNYGYTF. The DNA for the CDR3 is TGCAGTGCCCCAAGGACAGGAAACTATGGCTACACCTTC.

The V gene is TRBV11-2, the J gene TRBJ2-7; tentatively, D is TRBD1 (6 bases). CDR3 length: 15 residues. Trimming removed 4 bases at V and 0 bases at J, with 13 bases between. The germline CDR1 and CDR2 sequences are SGHAT and FQNNGV. The CDR3 region is CASSSSRQDSYEQYF. CDR3 nucleotide sequence: TGTGCCAGCAGCTCTTCTCGACAGGACTCCTACGAGCAGTACTTC.

The chain recombines TRBV25-1 with TRBJ1-2; D unclear. Per germline, CDR1 MGHDK and CDR2 SYGVNS. The CDR3 is 14 residues long. The ends were cut back, 4 bases at V and 0 bases at J, with 9 bases in the middle. In DNA form, the CDR3 reads TGTGCCAGCAGTGCTCGAGCACCTAACTATGGCTACACCTTC. Its protein product is CASSARAPNYGYTF.

This clonotype was seen a single time. One end of the junction varies from germline; a read error may be responsible. The chain couples TRBV20-1 to TRBJ2-7, with a weak D call TRBD2 (5 bases). This CDR3 spans 15 amino acids. Germline V gene lookup returns CDR1 DFQATT and CDR2 SNEGSKA (reference sequence). DNA of the CDR3: TGCAGTACTAGAATCTCGGAAAAAAGCTCCTACGAGCAGTACTTC. Encoded protein: CSTRISEKSSYEQYF.

This chain connects TRBV20-1 to TRBJ2-1; TRBD2 agrees at 7 bases. This CDR3 spans 13 amino acids. Germline V gene data show CDR1 as DFQATT and CDR2 as SNEGSKA (reference sequence). The CDR3 loop is CSIGTGGTTEQFF. In DNA form, the CDR3 reads TGCAGCATCGGGACTGGGGGGACTACTGAGCAGTTCTTC.

CDR3 loop: CASSLAGRIRSGANVLTF. Here the CDR3 DNA reads TGTGCCAGCAGCTTAGCGGGCAGGATACGCTCTGGGGCCAACGTCCTGACTTTC. V gene TRBV7-9 combines with J gene TRBJ2-6, with D unresolved. V shed 0 bases and J shed 0 bases, with 12 bases lying between them. Germline V gene lookup returns CDR1 SEHNR and CDR2 FQNEAQ (reference sequence). This CDR3 contains 18 residues.

The J gene is TRBJ2-1, the V gene TRBV5-1; tentatively, D is TRBD2 (6 bases). Looked up from germline, CDR1 is SGHRS and CDR2 is YFSETQ. V was cut by 0 bases and J by 3 bases, with 19 bases left in between. The CDR3 totals 18 residues. The chain's CDR3 is CASSLDEPSATLYNEQFF. The CDR3 nucleotides are TGCGCCAGCAGCTTGGATGAGCCTAGCGCGACACTCTACAATGAGCAGTTCTTC.

The sample holds a few counts of this clonotype. The V gene is TRBV29-1, the J gene TRBJ2-4; the D gene could be TRBD1 or TRBD2 (5 bases each). Matching the DNA end better, TRBJ2-7 makes the J call doubtful. The CDR3 length is 12 residues. Germline values: CDR1 SQVTM, CDR2 ANQGSEA. The CDR3 DNA sequence: TGCAGCGTTGCGGGGCCCTCGCGCGAGCAGTACTTC. Residues: CSVAGPSREQYF.

This chain joins TRBV21-1 and TRBJ2-3; the DNA was not compared with TRBD1, the D call given in the table. TRBV21-1 is listed as a pseudogene. This CDR3 is 15 amino acids long. CDR3 in DNA: TGTGCCAGCAGCCAGACAGGGATTAGCACAGATACGCAGTATTTT. Its protein is CASSQTGISTDTQYF.

The chain couples TRBV14 to TRBJ2-7, with D perhaps assigned TRBD1 or TRBD2 (5 bases each). This CDR3 comprises 16 residues. V was clipped by 0 bases and J by 2 bases, with 14 bases between them. Germline assignment: CDR1 SGHDN and CDR2 FVKESK. CDR3: CASSQDSWQGAYEQYF. The CDR3 coding sequence is TGTGCCAGCAGCCAAGATAGCTGGCAGGGAGCCTACGAGCAGTACTTC.

Comments on this clonotype: Being one base from a much bigger clone, this may be a read error. The J gene is TRBJ2-1, the V gene TRBV27; 8 bases map to TRBD2. TRBJ2-7 explains the end of the DNA better; the J call may be wrong. Germline V gene data show CDR1 as MNHEY and CDR2 as SMNVEV (reference sequence). The CDR3 sequence is 16 residues long. CDR3 sequence: CASSLMYGRDYNEQYF. The CDR3 nucleotides are TGTGCCAGCAGTTTAATGTACGGGAGGGACTACAATGAGCAGTACTTC.

The chain couples TRBV10-3 to TRBJ2-5, with 12 bases matching TRBD2. CDR3 length: 14 residues. V lost 6 bases and J lost 3; bases outside the gene matches: 2. Germline CDR1 and CDR2: ENHRY and SYGVKD. The CDR3 coding sequence is TGTGCCATCAGGCGACTAGCGGGAGAAGAGACCCAGTACTTC. This codes for CAIRRLAGEETQYF.

The rearrangement joins TRBV20-1 to TRBJ1-2; D is uncertain. The CDR3 is 15 residues long. Between the trimmed V and J ends, which lost 3 bases and 5 bases, there was a span of 19 bases. Germline V CDR1 and CDR2: DFQATT, SNEGSKA (reference sequence). Here the CDR3 reads CSARLTGRRAYGYTF. CDR3 sequence (DNA): TGCAGTGCTAGGTTAACCGGGCGCCGGGCGTATGGCTACACCTTC.

The rearrangement links TRBV7-2 to TRBJ2-5; D may be TRBD1 (5 bases). Trimming left V 1 base short and J 6 bases short, with 9 bases between. The CDR3 has 13 amino acids. Germline V gene lookup returns CDR1 SGHTA and CDR2 FQGNSA. The CDR3 protein is CASSLGGLQTQYF. The CDR3 region has the DNA TGTGCCAGCAGCTTAGGGGGCTTGCAGACCCAGTACTTC.

In its sample, this clonotype was seen a few times. This chain uses TRBV20-1 with TRBJ1-2; the D gene is possibly TRBD1 (5 bases). Between the trimmed V and J ends, which lost 6 bases and 6 bases, there was a span of 20 bases. This CDR3 is built from 14 residues. CDR1 DFQATT and CDR2 SNEGSKA come from the germline V gene (reference sequence). The CDR3 coding sequence is TGCAGTGCCCTGCGGCCGGACACGACTGATGGCTACACCTTC. Encoded protein: CSALRPDTTDGYTF.

This sequence joins TRBV12-3 or TRBV12-4 and TRBJ2-5; D is unclear. This CDR3 has 14 amino acids. Trimming removed 6 bases from V and 1 base from J, with 12 bases in between. This chain's CDR3 is CASSRDGVQETQYF. The DNA for the CDR3 is TGTGCCAGCAGCCGCGACGGAGTCCAAGAGACCCAGTACTTC.

CDR3 sequence (DNA): TGCAGCGTTGACAGGGTGGGAACTGAGCAGTTCTTC. Its protein product is CSVDRVGTEQFF. The gene calls are TRBV29-1 and TRBJ2-1; tentative D call: TRBD1 (5 bases). Germline V gene lookup returns CDR1 SQVTM and CDR2 ANQGSEA. Trimming cost V 3 bases and J 9 bases, with 12 bases left between them. The CDR3 runs to 12 residues.

The chain uses TRBV7-9 and TRBJ2-7, with a tentative D call TRBD1 (5 bases). Germline V lookup: CDR1 SEHNR, CDR2 FQNEAQ (reference sequence). Trimming took 0 bases from V and 2 from J, leaving 14 bases between them. The CDR3 loop spans 16 amino acids. The CDR3 is CASSLAGLGPPYEQYF. In DNA, the CDR3 is TGTGCCAGCAGCTTAGCGGGATTGGGGCCACCCTACGAGCAGTACTTC.

This clonotype showed up just a few times. The chain has TRBV18 and TRBJ2-1, with TRBD1 identical over 9 bases. This CDR3 has 17 amino acids. The junction had 14 bases not matched to a gene; V was cut back by 8 bases and J by 3 bases. Germline lookup yields CDR1 KGHSH and CDR2 LQKENI. The CDR3 coding sequence is TGTGCCAGCACGCAGGTCATGCCGGACAGGGGCTACAATGAGCAGTTCTTC. Its protein is CASTQVMPDRGYNEQFF.

This sequence joins TRBV20-1 and TRBJ2-5; 14 positions match TRBD2. The assigned J gene may be wrong: the sequence end matches TRBJ2-7 better. The CDR3 covers 16 residues. Looked up from germline, CDR1 is DFQATT and CDR2 is SNEGSKA (reference sequence). The CDR3 protein is CSARRGGTSGSYEQYF. The CDR3 DNA follows: TGCAGTGCTAGGAGGGGGGGGACTAGCGGGAGTTACGAGCAGTACTTC.

The V gene is TRBV2, the J gene TRBJ2-4; 9 nucleotides agree with TRBD2. The DNA matches TRBJ2-5 better at its end, which makes the J call doubtful. This CDR3 has 15 residues. Germline CDR1 reads SNHLY; CDR2 reads FYNNEI. The CDR3, as DNA: TGTGCCAGCGGACCGCGTAGCGGGGGTTCGGAGACCCAGTACTTC. This sequence encodes CASGPRSGGSETQYF.

This clonotype was recorded a few times. The rearrangement links TRBV20-1 to TRBJ2-7; possibly TRBD1 for D (6 bases). Germline values: CDR1 DFQATT, CDR2 SNEGSKA (reference sequence). V lost 1 base and J lost 2, with 12 bases in between. The CDR3 sequence is 14 residues long. In DNA, the CDR3 is TGCAGTGCTAGAGTTTCAGGGGTTCCCTACGAGCAGTACTTC. Encoded protein: CSARVSGVPYEQYF.

The chain has TRBV4-1 and TRBJ1-1; D possibly corresponds to TRBD1 (5 bases). The CDR3 runs 15 residues. From germline, CDR1 is MGHRA and CDR2 YSYEKL. Trimming cost V 0 bases and J 1 base, with 9 bases left between them. CDR3 region: CASSQDWGGNTEAFF. DNA for the CDR3: TGCGCCAGCAGCCAAGATTGGGGGGGGAACACTGAAGCTTTCTTT.

This chain links TRBV18 with TRBJ1-1; 7 positions agree with TRBD1. Germline CDR1 KGHSH, CDR2 LQKENI. With V trimmed by 7 bases and J by 4 bases, 9 bases remained unmatched. The CDR3 sequence is 14 residues long. The CDR3 region is CASYQSTGFTEAFF. CDR3 nucleotides: TGTGCCAGCTACCAGTCGACAGGGTTCACTGAAGCTTTCTTT.

The chain links TRBV29-1 to TRBJ2-7; D is perhaps TRBD2 (5 bases). Trimming removed 6 bases at V and 7 bases at J, with 22 bases between. The CDR3 has 14 amino acids. From germline, CDR1 is SQVTM and CDR2 ANQGSEA. CDR3 loop: CSVRPGDYLREQYF. Here the CDR3 DNA reads TGCAGCGTACGACCCGGTGACTACCTACGGGAGCAGTACTTC.

The V gene is TRBV7-2, the J gene TRBJ2-7; the match to TRBD2 covers 13 bases. Germline assignment: CDR1 SGHTA and CDR2 FQGNSA. V trimming: 4 bases; J trimming: 6 bases; junction bases outside the gene matches: 3. The CDR3 has 14 residues. Written as DNA, the CDR3 is TGTGCCAGCAGCTCGACTAGCGGGAGGAGCGAGCAGTACTTC. This encodes CASSSTSGRSEQYF.

This clonotype has a handful of counts. The chain uses TRBV10-3 and TRBJ1-1, with a weak D call TRBD1 (6 bases). Deletions cut 8 bases from V and 1 base from J, with 14 bases between. The CDR3 length is 14 residues. Germline CDR1 is ENHRY and CDR2 is SYGVKD. CDR3 amino acids: CAIRPRGTNTEAFF. The CDR3 nucleotides are TGTGCCATCCGACCTAGGGGGACGAACACTGAAGCTTTCTTT.